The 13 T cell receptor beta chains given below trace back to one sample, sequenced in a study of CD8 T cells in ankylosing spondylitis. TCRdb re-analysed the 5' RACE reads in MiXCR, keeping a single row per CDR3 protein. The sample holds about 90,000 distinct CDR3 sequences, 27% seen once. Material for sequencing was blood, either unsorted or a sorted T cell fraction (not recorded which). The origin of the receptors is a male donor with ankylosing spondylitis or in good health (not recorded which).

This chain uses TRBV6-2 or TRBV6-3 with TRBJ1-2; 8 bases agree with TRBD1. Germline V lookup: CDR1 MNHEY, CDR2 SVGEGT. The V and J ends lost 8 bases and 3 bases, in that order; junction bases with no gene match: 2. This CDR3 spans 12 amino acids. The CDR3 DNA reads TGTGCCAGCGGACAGGGATACTATGGCTACACCTTC. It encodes CASGQGYYGYTF.

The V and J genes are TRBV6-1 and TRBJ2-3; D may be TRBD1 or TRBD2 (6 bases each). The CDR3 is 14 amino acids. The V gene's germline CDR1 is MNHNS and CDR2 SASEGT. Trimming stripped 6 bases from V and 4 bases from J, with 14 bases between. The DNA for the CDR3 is TGTGCCAGCAGCTCCGCGGGACAATCAGATACGCAGTATTTT. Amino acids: CASSSAGQSDTQYF.

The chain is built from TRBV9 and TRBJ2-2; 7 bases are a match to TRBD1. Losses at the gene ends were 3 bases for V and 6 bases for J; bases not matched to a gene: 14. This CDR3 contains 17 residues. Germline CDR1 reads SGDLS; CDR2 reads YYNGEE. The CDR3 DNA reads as TGTGCCAGCAGCGCCAGAATAGGGGGCGCTGGGGCCGGGGAGCTGTTTTTT. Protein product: CASSARIGGAGAGELFF.

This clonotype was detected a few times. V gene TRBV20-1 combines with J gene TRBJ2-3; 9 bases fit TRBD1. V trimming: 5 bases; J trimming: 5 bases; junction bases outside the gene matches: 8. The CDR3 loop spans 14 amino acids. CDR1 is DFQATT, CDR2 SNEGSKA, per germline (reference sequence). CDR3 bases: TGCAGTGCTGGCCGGGACAGGGCGGGAGATACGCAGTATTTT. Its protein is CSAGRDRAGDTQYF.

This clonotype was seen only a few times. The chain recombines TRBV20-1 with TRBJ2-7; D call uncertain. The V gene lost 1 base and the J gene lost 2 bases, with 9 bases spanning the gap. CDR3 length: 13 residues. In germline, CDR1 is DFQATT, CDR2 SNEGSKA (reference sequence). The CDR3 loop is CSARAPGTYEQYF. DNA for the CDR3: TGCAGTGCTAGAGCACCAGGAACCTACGAGCAGTACTTC.

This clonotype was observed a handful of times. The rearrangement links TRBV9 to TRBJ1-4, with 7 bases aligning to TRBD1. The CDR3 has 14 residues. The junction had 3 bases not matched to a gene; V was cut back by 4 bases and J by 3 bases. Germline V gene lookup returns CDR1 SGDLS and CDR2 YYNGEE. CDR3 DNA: TGTGCCAGCAGCTTCGGGACAGCTAATGAAAAACTGTTTTTT. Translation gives CASSFGTANEKLFF.

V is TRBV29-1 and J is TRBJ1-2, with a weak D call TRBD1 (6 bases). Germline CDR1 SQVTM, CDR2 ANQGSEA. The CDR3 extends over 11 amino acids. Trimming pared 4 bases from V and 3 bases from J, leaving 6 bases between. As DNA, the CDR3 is TGCAGCGTTGGACAGGACTATGGCTACACCTTC. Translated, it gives CSVGQDYGYTF.

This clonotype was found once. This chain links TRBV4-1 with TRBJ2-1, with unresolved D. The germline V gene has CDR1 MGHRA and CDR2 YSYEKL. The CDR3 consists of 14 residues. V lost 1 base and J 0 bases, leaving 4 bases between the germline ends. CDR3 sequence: CASSQVGSYNEQFF. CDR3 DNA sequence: TGCGCCAGCAGCCAAGTGGGCTCCTACAATGAGCAGTTCTTC.

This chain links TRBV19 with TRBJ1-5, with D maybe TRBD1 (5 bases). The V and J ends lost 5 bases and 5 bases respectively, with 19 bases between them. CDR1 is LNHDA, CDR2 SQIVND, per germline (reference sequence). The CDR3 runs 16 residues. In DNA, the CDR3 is TGTGCCAGTAGTCCGGGGGTCCAAGGGTCCTATCAGCCCCAGCATTTT. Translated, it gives CASSPGVQGSYQPQHF.

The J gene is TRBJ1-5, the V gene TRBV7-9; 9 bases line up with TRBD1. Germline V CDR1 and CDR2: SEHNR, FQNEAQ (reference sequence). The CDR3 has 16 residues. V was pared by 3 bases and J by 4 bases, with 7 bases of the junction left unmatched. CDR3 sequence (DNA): TGTGCCAGCAGCTTGGTTGGACAGGGGACGAATCAGCCCCAGCATTTT. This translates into CASSLVGQGTNQPQHF.

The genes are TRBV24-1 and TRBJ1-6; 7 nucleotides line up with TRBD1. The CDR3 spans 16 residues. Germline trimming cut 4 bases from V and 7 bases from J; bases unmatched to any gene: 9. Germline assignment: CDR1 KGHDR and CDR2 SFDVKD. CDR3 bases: TGTGCCACCAGTGAGGGGACAGTAGGGAACAATTCACCCCTCCACTTT. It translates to CATSEGTVGNNSPLHF.

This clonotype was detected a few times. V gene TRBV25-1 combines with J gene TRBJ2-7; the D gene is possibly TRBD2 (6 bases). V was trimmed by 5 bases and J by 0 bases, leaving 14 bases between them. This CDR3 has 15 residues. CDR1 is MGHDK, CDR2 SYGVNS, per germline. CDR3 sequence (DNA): TGTGCCAGCAGTCCCGGGGGACTCTACTCCTACGAGCAGTACTTC. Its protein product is CASSPGGLYSYEQYF.

The CDR3 sequence is CSVVGVYGTEAFF. DNA for the CDR3: TGCAGCGTTGTCGGGGTTTACGGGACTGAAGCTTTCTTT. The chain recombines TRBV29-1 with TRBJ1-1; the D is unclear. Germline loops: CDR1 SQVTM, CDR2 ANQGSEA. There are 13 residues in the CDR3. The V gene lost 4 bases and the J gene lost 5 bases, with 14 bases spanning the gap.